This T cell receptor beta chain stems from a study of T cells in localized non-small cell lung cancer. General study points: Tumor showed lower T cell clonality than uninvolved adjacent lung, where it was highest.

This CDR3 contains 15 residues. The V gene's germline CDR1 is SGHNT and CDR2 YENEEA. Losses at the gene ends were 4 bases for V and 5 bases for J; bases not matched to a gene: 9. Clones were read by immunoSEQ multiplex PCR, and TCRdb kept only the in-frame ones, dropping some. The profile shows approximately 49,000 clones, around 77% of them singletons. Worth noting for this clone: Its specificity is unknown.

The sequence derives from a man between 40 and 69 years old with stage I squamous cell lung carcinoma. The material was peripheral blood, obtained before any cancer treatment. The J gene is TRBJ2-7, the V gene TRBV11-3; TRBD1 matches at 9 bases. The CDR3 spells CASSSQGTGPNEQYF. The DNA of the CDR3 is TGTGCCAGCAGCTCACAGGGGACAGGGCCCAACGAGCAGTACTTC. The full variable domain, its missing parts supplied by reference TRBV11-3 and TRBJ2-7, is EAGVVQSPRYKIIEKKQPVAFWCNPISGHNTLYWYLQNLGQGPELLIRYENEEAVDDSQLPKDRFSAERLKGVDSTLKIQPAELGDSAVYLCASSSQGTGPNEQYFGPGTRLTVT.